The 25 T cell receptor beta chains below come from one sample, sequenced in a study of cytomegalovirus exposure and HLA in healthy donors. A multiplex PCR was run with 60 Vbeta primers and 13 Jbeta primers. Only in-frame clones appear in the TCRdb table, and some are missing; sequencing was by immunoSEQ multiplex PCR. Counted here are 150,000 to 180,000 clones, around 80% occurring once; the ten biggest clones make up about 5.6%. Sequenced sample: PBMCs. These receptor sequences come from a woman between 40 and 50 years old in good health and CMV-seropositive.

This clone has only one observation. The chain employs TRBV10-3 and TRBJ2-1; 7 positions agree with TRBD1. CDR1 and CDR2 (germline): ENHRY, SYGVKD. CDR3 size: 18 residues. Germline trimming cut 0 bases from V and 8 bases from J; bases unmatched to any gene: 16. The CDR3 DNA follows: TGTGCCATCAGTGAGTCTAATCGGAGAACAGGGGTTTATGATGAGCAGTTCTTC. Protein: CAISESNRRTGVYDEQFF.

In this sample, this clone turned up once. The J gene is TRBJ2-1, the V gene TRBV5-1, with 14 bases fitting TRBD2. Trimming took 4 bases from V and 1 from J; bases not matched to a gene: 13. Looked up from germline, CDR1 is SGHRS and CDR2 is YFSETQ. CDR3 length: 20 residues. The CDR3: CASSLNPGLAGDRSYNEQFF. In DNA, the CDR3 is TGCGCCAGCAGCCTAAACCCGGGACTAGCGGGAGATAGGTCCTACAATGAGCAGTTCTTC. The whole variable domain, remainder taken from reference TRBV5-1 and TRBJ2-1, is KAGVTQTPRYLIKTRGQQVTLSCSPISGHRSVSWYQQTPGQGLQFLFEYFSETQRNKGNFPGRFSGRQFSNSRSEMNVSTLELGDSALYLCASSLNPGLAGDRSYNEQFFGPGTRLTVL.

The chain employs TRBV11-2 and TRBJ2-1, with 10 bases identical to TRBD2. V was clipped by 1 base and J by 5 bases; unmatched bases: 14. The CDR3 totals 19 residues. Germline V gene lookup returns CDR1 SGHAT and CDR2 FQNNGV. The CDR3 region is CASSLAAQASGSRDNEQFF. In nucleotides, the CDR3 is TGTGCCAGCAGCTTAGCGGCCCAGGCTAGCGGGAGTAGGGACAATGAGCAGTTCTTC. The variable domain in full, completed from reference TRBV11-2 and TRBJ2-1, reads EAGVAQSPRYKIIEKRQSVAFWCNPISGHATLYWYQQILGQGPKLLIQFQNNGVVDDSQLPKDRFSAERLKGVDSTLKIQPAKLEDSAVYLCASSLAAQASGSRDNEQFFGPGTRLTVL.

The rearrangement joins TRBV7-9 to TRBJ1-4; D is undetermined. CDR1 SEHNR and CDR2 FQNEAQ come from the germline V gene (reference sequence). This CDR3 has 15 residues. V lost 2 bases to trimming and J lost 0 bases, with 7 bases between them. CDR3 in amino acids: CASSLTRATNEKLFF. The CDR3 DNA reads as TGTGCCAGCAGCTTAACCCGGGCAACTAATGAAAAACTGTTTTTT.

The chain employs TRBV9 and TRBJ2-1; 9 bases align to TRBD2. CDR3 length equals 15 residues. With V trimmed by 0 bases and J by 9 bases, 7 bases remained unmatched. Looked up from germline, CDR1 is SGDLS and CDR2 is YYNGEE. The CDR3 loop is CASSVVGSGSREQFF. CDR3 bases: TGTGCCAGCAGCGTAGTGGGTAGCGGGAGTCGTGAGCAGTTCTTC.

This clone was recorded many times. V and J are TRBV5-6 and TRBJ1-5; 11 nucleotides agree with TRBD1. The germline V gene encodes CDR1 SGHDT and CDR2 YYEEEE. This CDR3 comprises 15 residues. The V and J ends lost 4 bases and 5 bases, in that order; junction bases with no gene match: 5. DNA of the CDR3: TGTGCCAGCAGCGGGGGGACAGGGGGTGATCAGCCCCAGCATTTT. Its protein product is CASSGGTGGDQPQHF.

The chain recombines TRBV7-3 with TRBJ2-2; D gene ambiguous. The V end lost 6 bases, the J end lost 0 bases, and 5 bases lay between the germline ends. Looked up from germline, CDR1 is SGHTA and CDR2 is FQGTGA. The CDR3 runs 13 residues. The CDR3 DNA reads as TGTGCCAGCAGATCTACGAACACCGGGGAGCTGTTTTTT. Translated: CASRSTNTGELFF.

The chain carries TRBV6-6 and TRBJ2-7; D is possibly TRBD1 (6 bases). Deletions cut 5 bases from V and 0 bases from J, with 17 bases between. Germline V lookup: CDR1 MNHNY, CDR2 SVGAGI (reference sequence). The CDR3 loop spans 16 amino acids. CDR3: CASSIQGQLSSYEQYF. The DNA of the CDR3 is TGTGCCAGCAGTATTCAGGGGCAACTGAGCTCCTACGAGCAGTACTTC.

The chain has TRBV6-6 and TRBJ2-7; D may be TRBD2 (6 bases). The CDR3 length is 14 residues. V shed 6 bases and J shed 1 base, with 13 bases lying between them. Germline V CDR1 and CDR2: MNHNY, SVGAGI (reference sequence). Here the CDR3 DNA reads TGTGCCAGCAGACAAACTAGCAGATCCTACGAGCAGTACTTC. Translated: CASRQTSRSYEQYF.

This clone was recorded once. This rearrangement joins TRBV30 to TRBJ2-5; 9 bases are a match to TRBD2. The CDR3 covers 16 residues. Germline trimming cut 3 bases from V and 5 bases from J; bases unmatched to any gene: 13. CDR1 and CDR2 (germline): GTSNPN, SVGIG (reference sequence). CDR3 sequence: CAWSALAGHSRETQYF. CDR3 DNA sequence: TGTGCCTGGAGCGCACTAGCGGGCCACTCCCGGGAGACCCAGTACTTC.

This rearrangement joins TRBV5-6 to TRBJ2-7, with 8 bases identical to TRBD2. The trim removed 0 bases at V and 4 bases at J, leaving 9 bases unmatched. Germline V gives CDR1 SGHDT, CDR2 YYEEEE. CDR3 length: 16 residues. This chain's CDR3 is CASSLGGSGKTYEQYF. CDR3 coding DNA: TGTGCCAGCAGCTTGGGGGGTAGCGGGAAGACGTACGAGCAGTACTTC. The whole variable domain, remainder taken from reference TRBV5-6 and TRBJ2-7, is DAGVTQSPTHLIKTRGQQVTLRCSPKSGHDTVSWYQQALGQGPQFIFQYYEEEERQRGNFPDRFSGHQFPNYSSELNVNALLLGDSALYLCASSLGGSGKTYEQYFGPGTRLTVT.

This rearrangement joins TRBV5-1 to TRBJ2-1; 7 nucleotides agree with TRBD2. This CDR3 is built from 16 residues. The V and J ends lost 0 bases and 1 base, in that order; junction bases with no gene match: 4. Germline V CDR1 and CDR2: SGHRS, YFSETQ. CDR3 DNA sequence: TGCGCCAGCAGCTTGGGGGCGGGAGTGTCCTACAATGAGCAGTTCTTC. Its protein product is CASSLGAGVSYNEQFF.

The CDR3 reads CASSNRGTTDTQYF. The CDR3 DNA reads TGTGCCAGCAGTAACAGGGGCACCACAGATACGCAGTATTTT. The chain employs TRBV2 and TRBJ2-3; 7 bases fit TRBD1. CDR3 length equals 14 residues. The ends lost 5 bases at V and 2 bases at J; junction bases unmatched: 4. Germline V gives CDR1 SNHLY, CDR2 FYNNEI.

V gene TRBV25-1 combines with J gene TRBJ1-1; D unresolved. The CDR3 covers 14 residues. V was pared by 4 bases and J by 6 bases, with 15 bases between. Germline assignment: CDR1 MGHDK and CDR2 SYGVNS. The CDR3 sequence is CASSAPSRGPEAFF. The CDR3, as DNA: TGTGCCAGCAGTGCGCCCTCACGAGGGCCTGAAGCTTTCTTT.

The rearrangement joins TRBV5-8 to TRBJ2-7; the match to TRBD1 covers 10 bases. The CDR3 length is 13 residues. Germline CDR1 SGHTS, CDR2 YDEGEE. V lost 3 bases to trimming and J lost 4 bases; unmatched junction nucleotides: 1. The CDR3 protein is CASSSDRGYEQYF. As DNA, the CDR3 is TGTGCCAGCAGCTCGGACAGGGGGTACGAGCAGTACTTC.

The chain carries TRBV2 and TRBJ1-4; TRBD1 aligns across 8 bases. The CDR3 contains 15 residues. Unmatched junction bases numbered 9, after V lost 2 bases and J lost 10 bases. CDR1 is SNHLY and CDR2 is FYNNEI in the germline V gene. This chain's CDR3 is CASSEKAGGVGKLFF. The DNA of the CDR3 is TGTGCCAGCAGTGAAAAGGCAGGGGGCGTCGGAAAACTGTTTTTT.

The chain carries TRBV15 and TRBJ2-1; TRBD1 matches 10 bases. From germline, CDR1 is LNHNV and CDR2 YYDKDF (reference sequence). The CDR3 consists of 16 residues. V shed 1 base, J shed 6 bases, and the junction held 6 bases outside the gene matches. The CDR3: CATSRVLGTGVNEQFF. The CDR3 nucleotides are TGTGCCACCAGCAGAGTTTTGGGGACAGGGGTCAATGAGCAGTTCTTC.

This clone was counted only a few times. V is TRBV6-6 and J is TRBJ1-3; 8 bases map to TRBD1. Germline-derived CDR1 and CDR2 are MNHNY and SVGAGI (reference sequence). This CDR3 contains 16 residues. The V gene end was trimmed by 5 bases and the J gene end by 4 bases; junction bases not matched to a gene: 10. The chain's CDR3 is CASSGRTDRDGNTIYF. For the CDR3, the DNA is TGTGCCAGCAGTGGTAGAACGGACAGGGACGGAAACACCATATATTTT.

The table lists this clone with a few counts. The rearrangement links TRBV28 to TRBJ2-7; D may be TRBD1 (5 bases). V shed 8 bases and J shed 0 bases, with 17 bases lying between them. Germline CDR1 MDHEN, CDR2 SYDVKM. This CDR3 contains 15 residues. CDR3 nucleotide sequence: TGTGCCAGCGGAACGAACAGGTATAGCTCCTACGAGCAGTACTTC. This codes for CASGTNRYSSYEQYF.

The gene calls are TRBV25-1 and TRBJ2-3; weak D call: TRBD2 (6 bases). CDR3 length equals 14 residues. The ends were cut back, 2 bases at V and 2 bases at J, with 8 bases in the middle. CDR1 and CDR2 from the germline V gene are MGHDK and SYGVNS. The CDR3 bases are TGTGCCAGCAGTGAAGCGGGGAACACAGATACGCAGTATTTT. Protein sequence: CASSEAGNTDTQYF.

This clone was detected once. The J gene is TRBJ2-1, the V gene TRBV14, with TRBD1 identical over 10 bases. Germline V gene sequence: CDR1 SGHDN, CDR2 FVKESK. This CDR3 contains 14 residues. Trimming at V came to 0 bases and at J to 14 bases, leaving 7 bases not matched to a gene. The CDR3 protein is CASSQEPGQGRKFF. The DNA for the CDR3 is TGTGCCAGCAGCCAAGAACCGGGACAGGGGCGAAAGTTCTTC.

The chain uses TRBV19 and TRBJ2-2; 10 nucleotides align to TRBD2. This CDR3 has 16 amino acids. The trim removed 6 bases at V and 5 bases at J, leaving 9 bases unmatched. CDR1 is LNHDA, CDR2 SQIVND, per germline (reference sequence). DNA for the CDR3: TGTGCCAGTAGCCTAGAACCAGCGGGAGGGACCGGGGAGCTGTTTTTT. The encoded protein is CASSLEPAGGTGELFF. The full variable domain, with the rest looked up from reference TRBV19 and TRBJ2-2, is DGGITQSPKYLFRKEGQNVTLSCEQNLNHDAMYWYRQDPGQGLRLIYYSQIVNDFQKGDIAEGYSVSREKKESFPLTVTSAQKNPTAFYLCASSLEPAGGTGELFFGEGSRLTVL.

This chain connects TRBV4-2 to TRBJ2-5; 10 bases are a match to TRBD2. J lost 3 bases, V lost 4 bases, and 5 bases had no gene match. The CDR3 covers 15 residues. CDR1 is LGHNA, CDR2 YNFKEQ, per germline. CDR3 sequence reads: CASSPGTSAEETQYF. For the CDR3, the DNA is TGTGCCAGCAGCCCCGGGACTAGCGCCGAAGAGACCCAGTACTTC.

V and J are TRBV5-8 and TRBJ2-1; 8 bases fit TRBD2. With 0 bases clipped from V and 3 bases from J, the junction kept 14 bases outside the gene matches. The length of the CDR3 is 19 residues. Germline CDR1 reads SGHTS; CDR2 reads YDEGEE. This CDR3 reads CASSLVLQGGLAGYNEQFF. In nucleotides, the CDR3 is TGTGCCAGCAGCTTGGTTCTCCAGGGCGGCCTAGCGGGCTACAATGAGCAGTTCTTC.

The J gene is TRBJ1-5, the V gene TRBV2; 8 bases align to TRBD1. Per the germline V gene, CDR1 is SNHLY and CDR2 is FYNNEI. J gave up 7 bases and V 5 bases, and 4 bases lay outside the gene matches. The CDR3 extends over 13 amino acids. CDR3 DNA sequence: TGTGCCAGCAGTCCGGACAGGGAGCAGCCCCAGCATTTT. Translation: CASSPDREQPQHF.